This T cell receptor (beta chain) was captured in a study of cytomegalovirus exposure and HLA in healthy donors. The CDR3 consists of 14 residues. Trimming stripped 3 bases from V and 0 bases from J, with 8 bases between. Germline CDR1 is MNHNY and CDR2 is SVGAGI (reference sequence). The PCR employed 60 Vbeta primers together with 13 Jbeta primers. Data came from immunoSEQ multiplex PCR; TCRdb stores just in-frame clones and leaves some out. This repertoire shows roughly 180,000 clones, approximately 84% found once; its top ten account for less than 3.5%. Note on this clone: Its specificity is not known.

Notes on the study in general: At a 0.05 false discovery rate, a later analysis found approximately 15,000 TCR beta sequences to be associated with HLA alleles. Previously analyzed data showed that most TCR beta V segments were productive at a frequency of about 87% or about 30%.

Input material: PBMCs. The clonotype comes from a female donor in good health and CMV-seronegative. The rearrangement links TRBV6-6 to TRBJ1-2, with unresolved D. CDR3 protein: CASSYTGANYGYTF. For the CDR3, the DNA is TGTGCCAGCAGTTATACGGGAGCTAACTATGGCTACACCTTC.